A selection of T cell receptor beta chains follows, all from one sample in a study of shared clonotypes between healthy human individuals. Profiling relied on immunoSEQ multiplex PCR, and the TCRdb table lists in-frame clones only, not all of them. Altogether 2.3 million or so clones are present, over 85% being singletons, with the ten largest covering 0.39%. Sequences were obtained from naive CD4+ T cells from PBMCs. Every receptor here comes from a man aged 18-30 years in good health. Some clones in this sample may be carry-over from other donors' samples. Each CDR3 is given with its conserved first and last residue. D genes are given only for firm matches. Only some rows state a clone size, as once, few, many or a class for expanded clones.

j_call	d_call	v_call	clone_size	cdr3_nt	cdr3_aa
TRBJ1-1	TRBD1	TRBV27	.	TGTGCCAGCACCCTCACCTTAACAGGGGGCACTGAAGCTTTCTTT	CASTLTLTGGTEAFF
TRBJ2-7	TRBD2	TRBV19	.	TGTGCCAGTAGTAGGCGGGAGGGCCCCTACGAGCAGTACTTC	CASSRREGPYEQYF
TRBJ2-7	TRBD2	TRBV25-1	once	TGTGCCAGCAGTTCAGCGGGAGGCTACGAGCAGTACTTC	CASSSAGGYEQYF
TRBJ2-7	TRBD1	TRBV6-1	.	TGTGCCAGCACCATCCGGGACAGAAGCTACGAGCAGTACTTC	CASTIRDRSYEQYF
TRBJ2-7	.	TRBV5-1	.	TGCGCCAGCAGCAGACCGGGGATCGCCTACGAGCAGTACTTC	CASSRPGIAYEQYF
TRBJ2-7	.	TRBV27	.	TGTGCCAGCAGTTATAGGGACGGCGAGCAGTACTTC	CASSYRDGEQYF
TRBJ2-7	TRBD2	TRBV7-2	.	TGTGCCAGCAGCCAGACTAGCGGTTCCTACGAGCAGTACTTC	CASSQTSGSYEQYF
TRBJ2-3	.	TRBV19	.	TGTGCCAGTAGGGGGCCAAGCACAGATACGCAGTATTTT	CASRGPSTDTQYF
TRBJ1-2	.	TRBV9	once	TGTGCCAGCAGCAGGGACCTTAACTATGGCTACACCTTC	CASSRDLNYGYTF
TRBJ2-5	.	TRBV2	.	TGTGCCAGCCACTACAGGGACCAAGAGACCCAGTACTTC	CASHYRDQETQYF
TRBJ2-7	TRBD1	TRBV27	.	TGTGCCACCCGGCCCGGGGACAGGGTCTCCTACGAGCAGTACTTC	CATRPGDRVSYEQYF
TRBJ1-4	TRBD1	TRBV6-5	.	TGTGCCAGCGGGACAGGGGGCTTTGAAAAACTGTTTTTT	CASGTGGFEKLFF
TRBJ1-3	.	TRBV18	.	TGTGCCAGCTCACCAGAATTGCTGCAGCGAAACACCATATATTTT	CASSPELLQRNTIYF
TRBJ2-7	.	TRBV27	.	TGTGCCGAGGGTGGGTCGCTAAAAGTAATTTCCTACGAGCAGTACTTC	CAEGGSLKVISYEQYF
TRBJ1-1	.	TRBV6-1	.	TGTGCCAGCAGTGAAGCGTTAGACTGGAACACTGAAGCTTTCTTT	CASSEALDWNTEAFF
TRBJ2-7	.	TRBV4-1	.	TGCGCCAGCAACACTCTCTTCGGGGGAGATGAGCAGTACTTC	CASNTLFGGDEQYF
TRBJ2-3	.	TRBV4-2	.	TGTGCCAGCAGCCAACGAGTCGGAACAGATACGCAGTATTTT	CASSQRVGTDTQYF
TRBJ1-2	.	TRBV19	few	TGTGCCAGTAGTTCCCAAACAGGGTATGGCTACACCTTC	CASSSQTGYGYTF
TRBJ2-7	TRBD2	TRBV7-2	.	TGTGCCAGCAGCTTAGTGGGCGGGAGGGGAGCCTACGAGCAGTACTTC	CASSLVGGRGAYEQYF
TRBJ2-2	TRBD2	TRBV9	.	TGTGCCAGCAGCGATCTCCCTCAGCTAGCGGGAGTAAAAACCGGGGAGCTGTTTTTT	CASSDLPQLAGVKTGELFF
TRBJ2-2	.	TRBV18	.	TGTGCCAGTGACCTGGTTGCGAACACCGGGGAGCTGTTTTTT	CASDLVANTGELFF
TRBJ1-1	.	TRBV29-1	.	TGCAGCGTTGTGAGGAAGTTGAACACTGAAGCTTTCTTT	CSVVRKLNTEAFF
TRBJ2-1	.	TRBV4-1	.	TGCGCCAGCAGACAACCCGGGACTCAAGGCTTCTATGAGCAGTTCTTC	CASRQPGTQGFYEQFF
TRBJ1-6	TRBD1	TRBV5-1	once	TGCGCCAGCAGGCAGGGGGGAGATAATTCACCCCTCCACTTT	CASRQGGDNSPLHF
TRBJ1-5	.	TRBV23-1	.	TGCGCCAAAACGCAGGGACTCTATAGCAATCAGCCCCAGCATTTT	CAKTQGLYSNQPQHF
TRBJ2-1	TRBD2	TRBV29-1	once	TGCAGCGTTGAAGACCGTAGGACTAGCCTGGAGGAGCAGTTCTTC	CSVEDRRTSLEEQFF
TRBJ2-7	.	TRBV10-3	.	TGTGCCATCAGTCCCTGGACAGCCAAAGCCTACGAGCAGTACTTC	CAISPWTAKAYEQYF
TRBJ2-1	.	TRBV30	.	TGTGCCTGGGGGAATGTCTTTGGGGGTGAGCAGTTCTTC	CAWGNVFGGEQFF
TRBJ2-3	TRBD2	TRBV29-1	.	TGCAGCGTGGCGGGACTAGCGGGAGGGGGAGATAAGCAGTATTTT	CSVAGLAGGGDKQYF
TRBJ2-1	TRBD2	TRBV7-9	.	TGTGCCAGCAGCTTACGACGACTAGCGGCCCCCCACAATGAGCAGTTCTTC	CASSLRRLAAPHNEQFF